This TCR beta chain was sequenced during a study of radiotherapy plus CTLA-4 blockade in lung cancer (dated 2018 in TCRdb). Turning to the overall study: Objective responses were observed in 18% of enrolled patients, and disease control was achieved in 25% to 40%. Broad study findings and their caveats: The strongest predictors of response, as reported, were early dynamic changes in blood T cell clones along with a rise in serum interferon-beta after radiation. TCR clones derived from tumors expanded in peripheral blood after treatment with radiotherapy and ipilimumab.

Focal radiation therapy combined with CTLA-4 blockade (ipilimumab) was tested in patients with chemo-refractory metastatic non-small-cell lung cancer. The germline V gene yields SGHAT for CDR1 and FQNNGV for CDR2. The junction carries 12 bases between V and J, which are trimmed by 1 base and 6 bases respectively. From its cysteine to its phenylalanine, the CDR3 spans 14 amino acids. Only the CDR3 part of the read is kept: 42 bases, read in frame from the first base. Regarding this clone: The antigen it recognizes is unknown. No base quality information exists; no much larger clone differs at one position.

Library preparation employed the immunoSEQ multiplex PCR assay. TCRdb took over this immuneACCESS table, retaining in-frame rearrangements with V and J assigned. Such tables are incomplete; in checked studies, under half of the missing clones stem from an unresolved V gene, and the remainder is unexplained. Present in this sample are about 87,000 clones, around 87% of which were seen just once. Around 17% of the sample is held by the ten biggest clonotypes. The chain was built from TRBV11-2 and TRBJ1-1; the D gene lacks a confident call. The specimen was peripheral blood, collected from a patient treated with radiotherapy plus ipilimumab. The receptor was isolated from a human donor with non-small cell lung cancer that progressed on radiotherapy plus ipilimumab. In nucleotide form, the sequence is TGTGCCAGCAGCTTAGGGGCTCTTTGGGCTGAAGCTTTCTTT. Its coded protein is CASSLGALWAEAFF.